This T cell receptor beta chain is drawn from a study of T-cell reconstitution after alpha-beta-depleted transplantation in children (dated by TCRdb to about 2016). General notes on the study: T-cell immune reconstitution after TCRalphabeta/CD19-depleted allogeneic hematopoietic cell transplantation in children was quantitatively tracked in the study by means of TCR repertoire profiling.

Based on the germline V gene, the CDR1 and CDR2 sequences are MNHEY and SVGEGT. V loses 0 bases, J loses 2 bases, and the germline ends lie 15 bases apart. From the cysteine up to the phenylalanine, the CDR3 has a length of 17 residues. Only the CDR3 DNA stays, 51 bases, in frame from base 1. Receptor libraries were prepared by PCR. TCRdb records Illumina HiSeq 2500 as the sequencer. To normalize quantification of the TCRbeta repertoire, the TCR libraries were built with molecular barcoding that relied on unique molecular identifiers. TCRdb reran the public reads through fastp at Q25 and MiXCR, keeping productive beta chains. All rows with the same CDR3 protein become a single entry with the most common DNA and genes. The sample data list over 400,000 distinct CDR3 sequences, and roughly 43% of these were observed just once. About 30% of the sample goes to the ten largest clones. With respect to this clonotype: Its specific antigen is unknown. Base qualities were left out, and no much larger clone turns up one base away.

The intended sense of this specimen's treatment or condition label: allogeneic hematopoietic cell transplantation with graft depleted of TCRalphabeta T cells and CD19 B cells. TCRalphabeta/CD19-depleted allogeneic hematopoietic cell grafts were given to the transplant recipients, all of whom were children. Study-level results and caveats: The apparently early alphabetaT-cell count recovery about two months after transplant was reportedly dependent on only several hundred rapidly expanded clones derived from non-depleted graft cells. In some patients, the high TCRbeta diversity seen at day 60 was put down to recipient T cells and intrathymic progenitors that had survived conditioning. Hyperexpanded clone frequencies declined over subsequent months; after one year, T-cell counts and TCRbeta diversity were mostly attributed to newly produced T cells.

The sequenced sample was PBMCs, obtained before TCRalphabeta/CD19-depleted stem cell transplant. The sequence was collected from a girl aged 2-10 years with aplastic anemia, due to receive a stem cell transplant. The chain is assembled from TRBV6-2 or TRBV6-3 and TRBJ2-3; the D region possibly corresponds to TRBD2 (6 bases align). This receptor has the CDR3 CASSYSRAGNPTDTQYF. Here is the DNA: TGTGCCAGCAGTTACTCGAGGGCGGGGAACCCCACAGATACGCAGTATTTT.